These 4 T cell receptor beta chains were sequenced from one sample in a study of T cell responses to AZD1222 COVID-19 vaccine. Sequenced by immunoSEQ multiplex PCR; TCRdb stores in-frame clones only, minus some. The table shows some 140,000 clones, with 80% to 95% occurring only once. Sequencing was performed on peripheral blood, taken on day 0 of AZD1222 vaccination. These receptors all come from an adult in good health.

This chain links TRBV7-2 with TRBJ2-7; no reliable D call. V lost 5 bases and J lost 6, with 20 bases in between. The CDR3 is 15 amino acids. Germline V gene sequence: CDR1 SGHTA, CDR2 FQGNSA. Here the CDR3 reads CASSPSALVVGEQYF. The DNA for the CDR3 is TGTGCCAGCAGCCCAAGCGCCCTGGTGGTCGGCGAGCAGTACTTC.

In this sample, this clone turned up once. The genes are TRBV20-1 and TRBJ2-3; no firm D call. The length of the CDR3 is 13 residues. Germline V CDR1 and CDR2: DFQATT, SNEGSKA (reference sequence). Trimming cost V 3 bases and J 0 bases, with 7 bases left between them. The chain's CDR3 is CSASTGSTDTQYF. The CDR3 DNA follows: TGCAGTGCTAGTACCGGGAGCACAGATACGCAGTATTTT.

The rearrangement uses TRBV7-9 and TRBJ2-3, with D perhaps matching TRBD2 (5 bases). The V gene lost 1 base and the J gene lost 2 bases, with 13 bases spanning the gap. Germline V gene lookup returns CDR1 SEHNR and CDR2 FQNEAQ (reference sequence). The CDR3 runs 16 residues. Written as DNA, the CDR3 is TGTGCCAGCAGCTTAGATTGGGCGGGCTCCACAGATACGCAGTATTTT. Protein product: CASSLDWAGSTDTQYF.

The chain is built from TRBV7-6 and TRBJ1-5, with D perhaps matching TRBD1 (5 bases). The CDR3 sequence is 13 residues long. The V end lost 1 base, the J end lost 7 bases, and 8 bases lay between the germline ends. Germline V lookup: CDR1 SGHVS, CDR2 FNYEAQ. The DNA of the CDR3 is TGTGCCAGCAGCTTAGAAGGGACGCAGCCCCAGCATTTT. Protein: CASSLEGTQPQHF.